The rows below give T cell receptor beta chains drawn from one sample of a study of T cells after yellow fever vaccination. Each CDR3 protein is one row after TCRdb ran MiXCR on the 5' RACE reads. The sample consists of 340,000 or so distinct CDR3 sequences, around 13% of them appearing once. Here the sequenced sample was CD4+ T cells sorted from PBMCs, taken 15 days after the yellow fever booster vaccination. These TCRs come from a man between 18 and 35 years old who received the YFV17D yellow fever vaccine. The CDR3 runs from the conserved cysteine through the conserved F or W. The order of the fields is CDR3 protein, V gene, J gene.

CDR3 protein: CASRAQSSGANVLTF
V gene: TRBV19
J gene: TRBJ2-6

CDR3 protein: CSVVPGASYNEQFF
V gene: TRBV29-1
J gene: TRBJ2-1

CDR3 protein: CASSQDIRGEQFF
V gene: TRBV4-2
J gene: TRBJ2-1

CDR3 protein: CASSLRTDPSYYGYTF
V gene: TRBV3-1
J gene: TRBJ1-2

CDR3 protein: CASSQVPGIDEKLFF
V gene: TRBV4-1
J gene: TRBJ1-4

CDR3 protein: CASSLSGGARYTQYF
V gene: TRBV7-3
J gene: TRBJ2-3

CDR3 protein: CASSPKKGRPAQETQYF
V gene: TRBV7-9
J gene: TRBJ2-5

CDR3 protein: CASSPGTSYEQYF
V gene: TRBV13
J gene: TRBJ2-7

CDR3 protein: CASSSRFDGEQFF
V gene: TRBV7-6
J gene: TRBJ2-1

CDR3 protein: CASTLRGNEAFF
V gene: TRBV3-1
J gene: TRBJ1-1

CDR3 protein: CASSRTTSGEETQYF
V gene: TRBV7-9
J gene: TRBJ2-5

CDR3 protein: CASSLAVNYGYTF
V gene: TRBV5-6
J gene: TRBJ1-2

CDR3 protein: CAISGGLVPDTQYF
V gene: TRBV10-3
J gene: TRBJ2-3

CDR3 protein: CASSTRGGLETQYF
V gene: TRBV4-2
J gene: TRBJ2-5

CDR3 protein: CASSLLAAKNEQFF
V gene: TRBV11-2
J gene: TRBJ2-1

CDR3 protein: CASTAGRNNSPLHF
V gene: TRBV12-3/TRBV12-4
J gene: TRBJ1-6

CDR3 protein: CASKGSGDTQYF
V gene: TRBV5-1
J gene: TRBJ2-3

CDR3 protein: CASSFGTSLPETQYF
V gene: TRBV7-2
J gene: TRBJ2-5

CDR3 protein: CASSVEAGGADTQYF
V gene: TRBV9
J gene: TRBJ2-3

CDR3 protein: CASSNLQETQYF
V gene: TRBV18
J gene: TRBJ2-5

CDR3 protein: CASASGTGRETQYF
V gene: TRBV12-3/TRBV12-4
J gene: TRBJ2-5

CDR3 protein: CSVEPRGHTDTQYF
V gene: TRBV29-1
J gene: TRBJ2-3

CDR3 protein: CASSFGPLNTEAFF
V gene: TRBV12-3/TRBV12-4
J gene: TRBJ1-1

CDR3 protein: CASSGAGRGVSVEKLFF
V gene: TRBV6-1
J gene: TRBJ1-4

CDR3 protein: CSVGDREAFF
V gene: TRBV29-1
J gene: TRBJ1-1

CDR3 protein: CASSALSAGETDTQYF
V gene: TRBV6-4
J gene: TRBJ2-3

CDR3 protein: CASSFRAGPLSPKGTQYF
V gene: TRBV12-3/TRBV12-4
J gene: TRBJ2-3

CDR3 protein: CSARERVSPLHF
V gene: TRBV20-1
J gene: TRBJ1-6

CDR3 protein: CASSLETYQETQYF
V gene: TRBV4-3
J gene: TRBJ2-5

CDR3 protein: CASSTGQGVSPLHF
V gene: TRBV19
J gene: TRBJ1-6

CDR3 protein: CASSQVQGVDTQYF
V gene: TRBV4-3
J gene: TRBJ2-3

CDR3 protein: CASSLPRGGNNEQFF
V gene: TRBV5-4
J gene: TRBJ2-1